Ten or more counts support the clone carrying this T cell receptor (beta chain). The sample comes from a study of neurological immune-mediated disorders. The team produced cDNA through 5'RACE using 10-nucleotide random UMIs. Over 180 million TCR-beta sequences from 15-18 subjects came from every sequencing run. Via MiXCR, TCRdb re-called the 5' RACE reads, giving one row per CDR3 protein. The data hold about 62,000 distinct CDR3 sequences, with 3.5% to 4.5% observed a single time. The unsorted libraries were generated from a total of 2 million PBMCs, which had been stored in RNAlater at -80 C. Germline V CDR1 and CDR2: SGHRS, YFSETQ. V lost 7 bases to trimming and J lost 2 bases; unmatched junction nucleotides: 9. There are 14 residues in the CDR3.

The sample comprised PBMCs. This TCR was recovered from a woman in her 50s with multiple sclerosis. This chain connects TRBV5-1 to TRBJ2-7; 7 nucleotides match TRBD2. The chain's CDR3 is CASAPGGEPYEQYF. In DNA, the CDR3 is TGCGCCAGCGCCCCTGGGGGGGAACCCTACGAGCAGTACTTC.